Listed below are T cell receptor beta chains from one sample, sequenced in a study of blood T cell repertoires in COVID-19. TCRdb's table, derived via immunoSEQ multiplex PCR, lists solely in-frame clones and lacks some. Of approximately 210,000 clones listed, 80% to 90% are singletons. Sequenced material: peripheral blood. The source is a woman aged 70-85 years with active or convalescent COVID-19. Both conserved end residues are part of each CDR3. The D gene is left open where the match is weak. Size values are once, few and many counts, or a class for expanded clones, and some rows have none.

j_call | d_call | v_call | clone_size | cdr3_nt | cdr3_aa
TRBJ1-5 | . | TRBV6-4 | . | TGTGCCAGCAGTTCGGACTTGGATCAGCCCCAGCATTTT | CASSSDLDQPQHF
TRBJ2-7 | TRBD1 | TRBV18 | . | TGTGCCAGCTCACCCCCGACAGGGGCATCATCCTACGAGCAGTACTTC | CASSPPTGASSYEQYF
TRBJ1-2 | TRBD1 | TRBV6-2/TRBV6-3 | few | TGTGCCAGCAGCGAAAACAGGGGACCGCCCAACTATGGCTACACCTTC | CASSENRGPPNYGYTF
TRBJ2-7 | TRBD1 | TRBV2 | . | TGTGCCAGCAGTCCAGGTGACAGGGGTATCTACGAGCAGTACTTC | CASSPGDRGIYEQYF
TRBJ2-3 | . | TRBV5-1 | once | TGCGCCAGTCGCCCGCTACAGCTTAGCACAGATACGCAGTATTTT | CASRPLQLSTDTQYF
TRBJ2-7 | . | TRBV5-6 | . | TGTGCCAGTGGGGGCCCTTACGAGCAGTACTTC | CASGGPYEQYF
TRBJ1-5 | . | TRBV25-1 | . | TGTGCCAGCAGTGAATCAGGGTTCAATCAGCCCCAGCATTTT | CASSESGFNQPQHF
TRBJ2-1 | TRBD2 | TRBV7-9 | once | TGTGCCAGCAGCTCTAATAGCGGGAGGTACAATGAGCAGTTCTTC | CASSSNSGRYNEQFF
TRBJ2-1 | TRBD2 | TRBV7-9 | . | TGTGCCAGCGTCCCTTGGGGGGGTACCCACAATGAGCAGTTCTTC | CASVPWGGTHNEQFF
TRBJ2-1 | . | TRBV18 | . | TGTGCCAGCTCACCACTTTCCCAGGGCGGCTACTCCAATGAGCAGTTCTTC | CASSPLSQGGYSNEQFF
TRBJ2-5 | . | TRBV27 | . | TGTGCCAGCAGTCAAAGGGGCAGCCGGGCGGAGACCCAGTACTTC | CASSQRGSRAETQYF
TRBJ2-7 | TRBD2 | TRBV5-4 | . | TGTGCCAGCAGCTTCTCTAGCGGGAGACTCTACGAGCAGTACTTC | CASSFSSGRLYEQYF
TRBJ2-5 | . | TRBV11-2 | . | TGTGCCAGCAGCCGGGGGAGGATGGGAGAGACCCAGTACTTC | CASSRGRMGETQYF
TRBJ2-3 | TRBD1 | TRBV19 | once | TGTGCCAGTAGTCTCCCCGGGACAGCGAGCACAGATACGCAGTATTTT | CASSLPGTASTDTQYF
TRBJ2-4 | . | TRBV28 | . | TGTGCCAGCAGTTTGGGGGGACGAGTAGCCAAAAACATTCAGTACTTC | CASSLGGRVAKNIQYF
TRBJ2-3 | . | TRBV10-3 | . | TGTGCCATCAGGGAAAGCGGTCTACGGGATACGCAGTATTTT | CAIRESGLRDTQYF
TRBJ2-3 | TRBD2 | TRBV7-2 | . | TGTGCCAGCAGCCCTGGGAGCGGGAGAAGAGATACGCAGTATTTT | CASSPGSGRRDTQYF
TRBJ2-5 | TRBD2 | TRBV11-2 | . | TGTGCCAGCAGCTTAGGAGGACTAGCGGGAGAAGAGACCCAGTACTTC | CASSLGGLAGEETQYF
TRBJ2-1 | TRBD2 | TRBV5-6 | . | TGTGCCAGCAGCCCCAGACTAGCGGGAGACTACAATGAGCAGTTCTTC | CASSPRLAGDYNEQFF
TRBJ2-5 | . | TRBV5-1 | . | TGCGCCAGCAGCTTGGTTGGCGGGGACGAGGGAGAGACCCAGTACTTC | CASSLVGGDEGETQYF
TRBJ2-7 | . | TRBV5-1 | few | TGCGCCAGCAGCCTCCCCCCGTCTAGCGAATTTAACTACGAGCAGTACTTC | CASSLPPSSEFNYEQYF
TRBJ1-4 | TRBD1 | TRBV2 | few | TGTGCCAGCAGCTCACAGGGGGGGGGTAATGAAAAACTGTTTTTT | CASSSQGGGNEKLFF
TRBJ2-6 | TRBD2 | TRBV7-3 | . | TGCGCCAGCAGCTTAACGCCGGGGGGCTCTGGGGCCAACGTCCTGACTTTC | CASSLTPGGSGANVLTF
TRBJ1-6 | . | TRBV2 | few | TGTGCCAGCACCGGACAAAAGGGCTCACCCCTCCACTTT | CASTGQKGSPLHF
TRBJ2-2 | TRBD2 | TRBV19 | . | TGTGCCAGTAGTATCGGTCGGGAGGGCCGGGAGCTGTTTTTT | CASSIGREGRELFF
TRBJ2-7 | TRBD2 | TRBV5-4 | . | TGTGCCAGCAGCTTGTTAGCGGGAGTTCAAGGCGAGCAGTACTTC | CASSLLAGVQGEQYF
TRBJ1-2 | . | TRBV5-4 | . | TGTGCCAGCAGCGATAACGGGGGAAACTATGGCTACACCTTC | CASSDNGGNYGYTF
TRBJ1-2 | TRBD1 | TRBV19 | once | TGTGCCAGTAGTATCCCCGGCGCAGGGGGTGGCTACACCTTC | CASSIPGAGGGYTF
TRBJ1-1 | . | TRBV30 | . | TGTGCCTGGAGTCTTACTCAGAACACTGAAGCTTTCTTT | CAWSLTQNTEAFF
TRBJ2-3 | TRBD1 | TRBV6-5 | once | TGTGCCAGCAGACGGACAGGATCGGGTACGCAGTATTTT | CASRRTGSGTQYF
TRBJ1-2 | . | TRBV19 | . | TGTGCCAGTAGTATCGTGGGCATACCCTATGGCTACACCTTC | CASSIVGIPYGYTF